This T cell receptor beta chain was obtained from a study of T cells in Graves' hyperthyroidism and ophthalmopathy. As for the study in general: Before any treatment, at initial diagnosis, peripheral blood was collected.

This clonotype was observed at least ten times. Its target is unknown. Broader study findings: Ophthalmopathy stood apart from stable hyperthyroidism in a 13 V-J model.

Using RNA transcripts as the source, TCR beta CDR3 regions were amplified. Initially, a first-round RT-PCR of the TCR CDR3 employed the HTBI primer set. TCRdb processed the multiplex PCR reads anew with MiXCR; each CDR3 protein has one entry. The repertoire has 480,000 or so distinct CDR3 sequences, 13% to 15% of them found once; the top ten carry about a sixth. Patients having uncontrolled infection, another autoimmune disease, pregnancy or lactation were not included. The receptor was derived from a woman under 30 with Graves' hyperthyroidism. Sequenced: blood.

The CDR3 sequence: CASSGWGRGGTEAFF. The CDR3 DNA sequence: TGTGCCAGCAGTGGGTGGGGGAGAGGAGGCACTGAAGCTTTCTTT. The chain joins TRBV6-5 to TRBJ1-1, with D possibly being TRBD1 (5 bases). Trimming shortened V by 5 bases and J by 4 bases, and 17 bases separated the two germline ends. Germline V gene data show CDR1 as MNHEY and CDR2 as SVGAGI. This CDR3 has 15 residues.